What follows is one TCR beta chain and its context. Original handling: Amplified reference gene primers provided the basis for estimating nucleated cell counts. Clones were read by immunoSEQ multiplex PCR, and TCRdb kept only the in-frame ones, dropping some. V and J calls and clone size come straight from that table; D and trimming were deduced from the DNA. The table includes some 250,000 clones, 70% to 90% detected once. CDR3 length: 15 amino acids. The V and J ends lost 5 bases and 2 bases, in that order; junction bases with no gene match: 4. Looked up from germline, CDR1 is SGHTA and CDR2 is FQGNSA. The data were obtained in a study of blood T cell repertoires in COVID-19. Across the whole study: Specimens from acute and convalescent COVID-19 originated in the United States, Italy and Spain. The cDNA or gDNA used as material had been derived from T cells, B-cell-depleted T cells, or PBMCs.

This TCR derives from a man aged 25 to 40 with active or convalescent COVID-19. The genes are TRBV7-2 and TRBJ1-5; 9 positions match TRBD1. The sequencing sample was made of peripheral blood. The CDR3 loop reads CASSDRTGGNQPQHF. The CDR3 DNA is TGTGCCAGCAGCGACCGGACAGGGGGCAATCAGCCCCAGCATTTT.